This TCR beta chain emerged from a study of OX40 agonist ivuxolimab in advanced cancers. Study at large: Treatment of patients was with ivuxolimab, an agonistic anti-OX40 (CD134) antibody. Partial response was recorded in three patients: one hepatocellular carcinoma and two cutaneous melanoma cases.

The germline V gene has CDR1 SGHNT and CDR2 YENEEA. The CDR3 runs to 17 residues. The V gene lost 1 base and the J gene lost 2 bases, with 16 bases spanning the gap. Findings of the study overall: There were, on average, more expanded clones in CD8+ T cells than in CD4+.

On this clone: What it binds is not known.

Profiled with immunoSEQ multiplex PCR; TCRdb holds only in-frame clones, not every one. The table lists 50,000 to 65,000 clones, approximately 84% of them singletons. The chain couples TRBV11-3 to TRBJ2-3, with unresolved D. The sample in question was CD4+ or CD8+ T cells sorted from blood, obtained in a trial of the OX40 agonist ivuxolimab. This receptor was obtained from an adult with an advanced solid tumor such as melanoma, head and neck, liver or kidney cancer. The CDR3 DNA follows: TGTGCCAGCAGCTTAGGGTTGAACACTATCGACACAGATACGCAGTATTTT. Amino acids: CASSLGLNTIDTDTQYF.